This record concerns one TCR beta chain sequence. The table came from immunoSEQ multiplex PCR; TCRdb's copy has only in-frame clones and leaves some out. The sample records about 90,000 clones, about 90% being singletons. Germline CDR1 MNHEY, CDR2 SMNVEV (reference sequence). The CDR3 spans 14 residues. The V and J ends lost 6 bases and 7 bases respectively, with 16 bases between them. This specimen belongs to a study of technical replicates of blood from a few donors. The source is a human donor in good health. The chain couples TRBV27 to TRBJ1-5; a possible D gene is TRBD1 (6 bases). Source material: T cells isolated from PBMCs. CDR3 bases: TGTGCCAGCAGACCACAGGGATTCCCCCAGCCCCAGCATTTT. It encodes CASRPQGFPQPQHF.